What follows are 18 T cell receptor beta chains derived from one specimen sequenced in a study of STAT3 mutations in large granular lymphocyte leukemia. Produced via immunoSEQ multiplex PCR; TCRdb's table is partial and in-frame only. The sample shows about 42,000 clones, about 81% of them seen only once. For these TCRs, the target antigens are not known. Overall study findings and caveats: Every T-LGLL patient had at least one immunodominant TCRbeta clonotype.

Sequenced input: PBMCs. The receptors come from a human donor with T large granular lymphocyte leukemia. Some clones in this sample may be carry-over from other donors' samples.

The chain links TRBV4-3 to TRBJ2-4; D tentatively fits TRBD1 or TRBD2 (5 bases each). V was cut by 0 bases and J by 3 bases, with 9 bases left in between. Germline CDR1 reads LGHNA; CDR2 reads YSLEER. CDR3 length: 15 residues. In DNA form, the CDR3 reads TGCGCCAGCAGCCAAGAACTGGGGGTCAAAAACATTCAGTACTTC. Translation gives CASSQELGVKNIQYF.

The CDR3 DNA follows: TGTGCCAGCCACGGTGGCACTGAAGCTTTCTTT. This gives the protein CASHGGTEAFF. This rearrangement joins TRBV18 to TRBJ1-1; D is undetermined. The CDR3 length is 11 residues. The germline V gene has CDR1 KGHSH and CDR2 LQKENI. The V end was cut by 8 bases, the J end by 4 bases, with 8 bases between.

V is TRBV9 and J is TRBJ1-1; no definite D call. Trimming cost V 0 bases and J 1 base, with 4 bases left between them. The CDR3 covers 13 residues. CDR1 is SGDLS and CDR2 is YYNGEE in the germline V gene. The CDR3 spells CASSVVWNTEAFF. The DNA of the CDR3 is TGTGCCAGCAGCGTAGTCTGGAACACTGAAGCTTTCTTT. Drawing the rest from reference TRBV9 and TRBJ1-1, the complete variable domain is DSGVTQTPKHLITATGQRVTLRCSPRSGDLSVYWYQQSLDQGLQFLIQYYNGEERAKGNILERFSAQQFPDLHSELNLSSLELGDSALYFCASSVVWNTEAFFGQGTRLTVV.

This sequence joins TRBV7-9 and TRBJ2-2, with D perhaps given as TRBD1 or TRBD2 (5 bases each). The germline V gene has CDR1 SEHNR and CDR2 FQNEAQ (reference sequence). Trimming took off 3 bases at V and 5 bases at J, with 16 bases between the two ends. The CDR3 has 16 amino acids. CDR3 DNA sequence: TGTGCCAGCAGCTTTGGGGACCCAACGGGAACCGGGGAGCTGTTTTTT. It codes for CASSFGDPTGTGELFF.

This clone occurred once. CDR3: CASSLGRGTGPYQETQYF. The CDR3 DNA reads TGTGCCAGCAGCTTAGGGAGGGGGACAGGACCGTACCAAGAGACCCAGTACTTC. The rearrangement uses TRBV11-2 and TRBJ2-5, with 8 bases fitting TRBD1. The trim removed 1 base at V and 0 bases at J, leaving 10 bases unmatched. CDR3 length: 18 residues. Per the germline V gene, CDR1 is SGHAT and CDR2 is FQNNGV.

This clone was seen more than once but under ten times. Other DNA sequences in the sample encode the same CDR3. The chain employs TRBV18 and TRBJ2-5; D not certain. Trimming cost V 6 bases and J 5 bases, with 7 bases left between them. CDR1 KGHSH and CDR2 LQKENI come from the germline V gene. This CDR3 comprises 11 residues. The DNA of the CDR3 is TGTGCCAGCTCCCCAAGTGAGACCCAGTACTTC. Amino acid sequence: CASSPSETQYF.

Only a few counts were recorded for this clone. The chain links TRBV11-2 to TRBJ1-2; D is uncertain. CDR3 size: 14 residues. Between the trimmed V and J ends, which lost 6 bases and 4 bases, there was a span of 15 bases. CDR1 and CDR2 (germline): SGHAT, FQNNGV. The CDR3 nucleotides are TGTGCCAGCAGTCCAACCCCAGGCGGCTATGGCTACACCTTC. This encodes CASSPTPGGYGYTF. Looking up the rest from reference TRBV11-2 and TRBJ1-2 gives the full variable domain: EAGVAQSPRYKIIEKRQSVAFWCNPISGHATLYWYQQILGQGPKLLIQFQNNGVVDDSQLPKDRFSAERLKGVDSTLKIQPAKLEDSAVYLCASSPTPGGYGYTFGSGTRLTVV.

This chain joins TRBV28 and TRBJ1-6; TRBD1 matches at 8 bases. Trimming removed 5 bases from V and 7 bases from J; junction bases left unmatched: 7. The CDR3 is made up of 15 amino acids. The germline V gene has CDR1 MDHEN and CDR2 SYDVKM. CDR3: CASSSGQGYNSPLHF. The CDR3 coding sequence is TGTGCCAGCAGTAGCGGACAGGGTTACAATTCACCCCTCCACTTT.

The V call is TRBV7-9, the J call TRBJ2-1, with a weak D call TRBD1 (6 bases). The V gene's germline CDR1 is SEHNR and CDR2 FQNEAQ (reference sequence). Trimming cost V 5 bases and J 12 bases, with 14 bases left between them. The CDR3 extends over 12 amino acids. The DNA of the CDR3 is TGTGCCAGCAGCACAGGGACACCAGGGCAGTTCTTC. Its translation: CASSTGTPGQFF.

This clone has a handful of counts. This chain connects TRBV5-5 to TRBJ2-7; the D gene is possibly TRBD2 (5 bases). The CDR3 runs 15 residues. Germline CDR1 and CDR2: SGHKS and YYEKEE (reference sequence). The V and J ends lost 0 bases and 0 bases respectively, with 10 bases between them. The CDR3 region has the DNA TGTGCCAGCAGCTTGGTCCCCGGGAACTCCTACGAGCAGTACGTC. It translates to CASSLVPGNSYEQYV.

The chain links TRBV10-3 to TRBJ1-5; TRBD1 agrees at 10 bases. Germline CDR1 reads ENHRY; CDR2 reads SYGVKD. The CDR3 has 14 amino acids. Germline trimming cut 10 bases from V and 3 bases from J; bases unmatched to any gene: 6. CDR3 in DNA: TGTGCCACCTCCGGGACAGGGGACAATCAGCCCCAGCATTTT. Residues: CATSGTGDNQPQHF.

The chain uses TRBV6-5 and TRBJ1-6, with 7 bases fitting TRBD1. The CDR3 runs 14 residues. V was clipped by 5 bases and J by 10 bases; unmatched bases: 8. Germline CDR1 is MNHEY and CDR2 is SVGAGI. The CDR3 loop is CASSTRQGNSPLHF. The CDR3 DNA sequence: TGTGCCAGCAGTACTAGACAGGGCAACTCACCCCTCCACTTT.

V usage is TRBV7-9 and J usage is TRBJ1-2; D remains ambiguous. The V and J ends lost 5 bases and 4 bases respectively, with 5 bases between them. The CDR3 totals 11 residues. Germline V gives CDR1 SEHNR, CDR2 FQNEAQ (reference sequence). The CDR3 DNA is TGTGCCAGCAGCCCTAGCTATGGCTACACCTTC. The encoded protein is CASSPSYGYTF.

The V gene is TRBV5-1, the J gene TRBJ1-1; D is uncertain. This CDR3 comprises 15 residues. In germline, CDR1 is SGHRS, CDR2 YFSETQ. V lost 0 bases to trimming and J lost 4 bases, with 13 bases between them. The CDR3 sequence: CASSLGLVARTEAFF. CDR3 bases: TGCGCCAGCAGCTTGGGGCTTGTGGCCCGCACTGAAGCTTTCTTT.

V gene TRBV4-1 combines with J gene TRBJ2-7; the match to TRBD1 covers 7 bases. From germline, CDR1 is MGHRA and CDR2 YSYEKL. J was trimmed by 3 bases and V by 1 base; bases with no gene match: 3. CDR3 size: 14 residues. CDR3 in amino acids: CASSQVDRIYEQYF. The CDR3 bases are TGCGCCAGCAGCCAAGTGGACAGGATCTACGAGCAGTACTTC.

The V gene is TRBV4-2, the J gene TRBJ1-6; D call uncertain. The CDR3 has 16 residues. Germline values: CDR1 LGHNA, CDR2 YNFKEQ. The ends were cut back, 0 bases at V and 10 bases at J, with 16 bases in the middle. The CDR3, as DNA: TGTGCCAGCAGCCAAGAGGGCCTTTCATCGGGGTCACCCCTCCACTTT. It specifies CASSQEGLSSGSPLHF.

This clone was picked up one time. CDR3 nucleotides: TGTGCCAGCAGCTTTGGCAACACTGAAGCTTTCTTT. Translation gives CASSFGNTEAFF. The chain links TRBV7-9 to TRBJ1-1; no clear D. Trimming removed 3 bases at V and 2 bases at J, with 4 bases between. The CDR3 spans 12 residues. The germline V gene has CDR1 SEHNR and CDR2 FQNEAQ (reference sequence).

This chain joins TRBV9 and TRBJ2-2, with D unclear. This CDR3 has 14 amino acids. Germline CDR1 SGDLS, CDR2 YYNGEE. V gave up 0 bases and J gave up 3 bases, with 6 bases separating them. The CDR3 loop is CASSVGSYTGELFF. CDR3 bases: TGTGCCAGCAGCGTAGGCAGTTACACCGGGGAGCTGTTTTTT.